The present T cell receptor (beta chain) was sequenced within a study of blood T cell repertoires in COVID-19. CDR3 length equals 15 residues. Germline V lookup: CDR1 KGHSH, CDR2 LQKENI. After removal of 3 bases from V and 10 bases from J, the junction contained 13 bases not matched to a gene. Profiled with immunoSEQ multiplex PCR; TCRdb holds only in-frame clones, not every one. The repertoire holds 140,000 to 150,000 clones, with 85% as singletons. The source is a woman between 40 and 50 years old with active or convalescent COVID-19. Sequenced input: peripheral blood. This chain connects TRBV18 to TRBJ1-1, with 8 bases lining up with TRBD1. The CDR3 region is CASSPPDRALEGAFF. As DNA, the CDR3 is TGTGCCAGCTCACCCCCGGACAGGGCCTTAGAGGGAGCTTTCTTT.